This TCR beta chain is drawn from a study of blood T cell repertoires in COVID-19. The wider study: Samples taken during acute and convalescent COVID-19 were collected in the United States, Italy and Spain. The analysed material was cDNA or gDNA that came from T cells, B-cell-depleted T cells, or PBMCs.

Trimming shortened V by 0 bases and J by 0 bases, and 8 bases separated the two germline ends. CDR1 is LGHNA and CDR2 is YSLEER in the germline V gene. CDR3 length: 15 residues. Authors' processing steps: Amplification of reference gene primers provided the estimated nucleated cell counts. The data were produced by immunoSEQ multiplex PCR, yet TCRdb's version contains in-frame clones alone and is incomplete. V and J calls and clone size are as listed in that table; D and trimming were resolved from the DNA. The table records 200,000 to 250,000 clones, about 86% of them present only once. This clone was counted once.

The chain joins TRBV4-3 to TRBJ1-1, with D uncertain. This sequence was found in a man over 45 with active or convalescent COVID-19. Sequenced input: peripheral blood. The CDR3 loop is CASSQDIRVNTEAFF. As DNA, the CDR3 is TGCGCCAGCAGCCAAGACATACGAGTGAACACTGAAGCTTTCTTT.